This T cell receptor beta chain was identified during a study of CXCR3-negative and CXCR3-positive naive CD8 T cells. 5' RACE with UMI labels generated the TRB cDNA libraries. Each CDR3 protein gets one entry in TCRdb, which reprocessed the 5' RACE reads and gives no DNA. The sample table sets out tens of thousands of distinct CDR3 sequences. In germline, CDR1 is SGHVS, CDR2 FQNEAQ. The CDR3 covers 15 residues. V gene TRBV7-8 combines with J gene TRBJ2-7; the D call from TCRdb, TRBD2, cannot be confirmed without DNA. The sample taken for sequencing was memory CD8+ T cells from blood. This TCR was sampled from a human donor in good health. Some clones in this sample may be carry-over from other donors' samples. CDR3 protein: CASSLGLAGTYEQYF. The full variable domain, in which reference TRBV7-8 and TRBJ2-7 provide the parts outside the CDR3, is GAGVSQSPRYKVAKRGQDVALRCDPISGHVSLFWYQQALGQGPEFLTYFQNEAQLDKSGLPSDRFFAERPEGSVSTLKIQRTQQEDSAVYLCASSLGLAGTYEQYFGPGTRLTVT.